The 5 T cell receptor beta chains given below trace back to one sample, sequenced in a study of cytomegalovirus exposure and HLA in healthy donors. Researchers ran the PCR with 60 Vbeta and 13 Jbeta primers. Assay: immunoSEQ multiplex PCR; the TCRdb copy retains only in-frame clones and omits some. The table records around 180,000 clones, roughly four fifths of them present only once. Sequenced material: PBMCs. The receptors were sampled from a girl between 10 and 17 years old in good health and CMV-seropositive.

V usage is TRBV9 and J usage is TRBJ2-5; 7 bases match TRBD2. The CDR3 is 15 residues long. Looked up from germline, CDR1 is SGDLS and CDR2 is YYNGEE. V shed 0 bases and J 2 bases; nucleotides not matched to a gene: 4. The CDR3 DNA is TGTGCCAGCAGCGTAGGGACTAGTTCACAAGAGACCCAGTACTTC. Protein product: CASSVGTSSQETQYF.

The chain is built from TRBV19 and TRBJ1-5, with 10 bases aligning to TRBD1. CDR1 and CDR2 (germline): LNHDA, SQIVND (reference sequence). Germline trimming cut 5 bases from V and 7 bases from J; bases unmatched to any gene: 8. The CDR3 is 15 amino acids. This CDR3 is CASSPTGGAGQPQHF. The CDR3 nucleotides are TGTGCCAGTAGTCCGACAGGGGGCGCGGGGCAGCCCCAGCATTTT.

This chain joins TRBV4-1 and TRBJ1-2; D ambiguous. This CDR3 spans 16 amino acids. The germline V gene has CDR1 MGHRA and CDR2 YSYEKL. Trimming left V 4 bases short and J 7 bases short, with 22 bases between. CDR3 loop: CASSPNNPGHLSGYTF. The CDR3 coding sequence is TGCGCCAGCAGCCCCAACAATCCGGGTCACCTTTCTGGCTACACCTTC.

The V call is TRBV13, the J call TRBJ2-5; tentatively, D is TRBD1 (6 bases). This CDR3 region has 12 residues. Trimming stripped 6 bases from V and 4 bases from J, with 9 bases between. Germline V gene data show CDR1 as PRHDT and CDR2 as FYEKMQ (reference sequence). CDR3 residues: CASSTGSETQYF. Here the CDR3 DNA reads TGTGCCAGCAGTACAGGGTCAGAGACCCAGTACTTC.

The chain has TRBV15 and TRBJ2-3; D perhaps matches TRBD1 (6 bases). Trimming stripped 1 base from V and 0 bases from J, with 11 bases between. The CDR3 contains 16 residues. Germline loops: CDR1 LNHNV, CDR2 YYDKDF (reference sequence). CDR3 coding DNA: TGTGCCACCAGCAGAGCCGGGACACGGAGCACAGATACGCAGTATTTT. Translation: CATSRAGTRSTDTQYF.